This T cell receptor beta chain stems from a study of blood T cells in healthy people across ages (dated by TCRdb to between 2014 and 2017). The study in broad terms: In model experiments, roughly one uniquely barcoded TCR beta cDNA molecule per two T cells was captured by template switching. The donors were divided into four age groups: young (average around 15 years), middle-aged (almost 40), aged (approximately 62) and long-lived (roughly 88). Using deep sequencing normalized with unique cDNA molecular identifiers, the study measured how TCR beta repertoire diversity changes with age. Two additional independent replicas of 1 million unique cDNA reads from the same blood draw were analyzed for two donors (one aged 18 to 29 and one aged 80 or older). The full study reports these points: The long-lived group showed more naive CD4+ T cells, fewer expanded clones and increased TCR diversity than the aged group, suggesting age selection. Donor CMV infection status was unknown, potentially confounding age-related changes in expanded clonotypes. Bulk unsorted PBMC profiling prevented conclusive comparison of naive and antigen-experienced compartments. Total diversity estimates from one million sequenced T cells were considered lower bounds and underestimates. As age increased, observed TCR beta diversity per million T cells dropped in a roughly linear way, and a significant reduction was already evident by age roughly 36. The percentage of naive T cells measured by flow cytometry correlated strongly with observed TCR beta diversity.

Library preparation used 5' RACE. Sequencing used an Illumina HiSeq 2500. A second roughly 7 to 12 cycle PCR used a sample-barcoded 5' primer and a J-beta primer mix. A template-switch 5' adaptor carrying 12 random nucleotides introduced a unique molecular identifier onto each TCR beta cDNA molecule. Each sample yielded at least 3 million CDR3-containing paired-end reads. First-strand cDNA was synthesized from all RNA with the Mint cDNA synthesis kit, primed by a TRBC-specific oligonucleotide. Following uracil-DNA glycosylase treatment, a first 18-cycle PCR with universal primers M1SS and BC2_uni_R was performed on all cDNA. The paper's data handling went like this. Each sample was normalized by randomly selecting 1 million high-quality reads, each carrying a distinct molecular identifier. Reads with shared molecular identifiers were discarded instead of being binned into consensus sequences. MiTCR, with a Q25 quality threshold and the strictest error-elimination algorithm, was used for CDR3 identification, clonotype clustering and error correction. A nonparametric unseen species model using Euler transformation provided a lower-bound estimate of total TCR beta diversity. TCRdb passed the public sequencing reads through fastp at Q25 and MiXCR, retaining productive beta sequences. Identical CDR3 proteins give one entry, which carries the most common genes and DNA. The V and J calls were determined by TCRdb, not by the authors. Across this sample there are about 780,000 distinct CDR3 sequences, with about 26% seen only once. 3% of the sample goes to the ten largest clones.

The V end loses 4 bases and the J end loses 7 bases, and a stretch of 11 bases separates them. In the germline V gene (reference sequence), CDR1 corresponds to LGHDT and CDR2 to YNNKEL. The CDR3 contains 12 residues, cysteine and phenylalanine counted. The read is trimmed to its CDR3 DNA, 36 bases read in frame from base 1. This clonotype was detected a few times. The antigen it binds to is not known. The record has no base qualities; no much larger clone is one base away. The donors were roughly 40 Caucasian individuals from Russia, aged roughly 6 to 100 years, who were systemically healthy. Ten milliliters of peripheral blood were drawn from each donor into EDTA-treated Vacutainer tubes. Ficoll-Paque density-gradient centrifugation was used to isolate PBMCs, with at least 6 million obtained per sample. Trizol reagent was used to extract total RNA from the PBMCs, yielding at least 5 micrograms per sample. Naive CD45RAhigh/CD27high T cell percentages were measured by flow cytometry on a PBMC aliquot from every donor.

This sample was also put to use in a study of T cells of mothers and their children. Reported in the second study: Nine systemically healthy Caucasian individuals served as donors, namely three mothers together with their six children. cDNA synthesis consumed the entire amount of extracted RNA, loaded at about 1.5 ug RNA in each 15 ul reaction. In the second PCR, the M1S primer added sample barcodes and 2-4 random nucleotides. Each mother yielded over 9.5 million TCR beta CDR3 reads and each child 2.5 million to 3.5 million reads. Thymic selection similarly shapes TCR recombination output in related and unrelated pairs, with minor effect from inherited differences. Related mother-child pairs always showed normalized repertoire overlap that was slightly higher than in unrelated mother-child pairs, though the difference was never significant. Persistent microchimeric T cell clones were not detected, at a sensitivity of about 99 clones per million clonotypes. The study used deep NGS to compare TCR beta repertoires of mothers and children, seeking features distinguishing related mother-child pairs from unrelated individuals. On average, the children were around 11 +/- 4 years old, while the mothers were around 42 +/- 4 years old. After adapter ligation with NEBNext reagents, the libraries were sequenced on Illumina HiSeq 2000 with 100+100 nt paired-end reads. Mother and child libraries were prepared a month apart and sequenced in separate runs to prevent cross-contamination. For each donor, somewhere between 500,000 and 2,000,000 distinct TCR beta clonotypes were identified. Naive TCR beta clonotypes were estimated from low-frequency clonotypes matched to each donor's FACS-determined naive share, without sorting.

The rearrangement combines TRBV3-1 with TRBJ2-7; the D gene assignment is ambiguous. The sequenced material came from blood. The clonotype was recovered from a boy aged 5-17 years in good health. CDR3 protein: CASSPGRREQYF. The DNA sequence is given as TGTGCCAGCAGCCCAGGCAGAAGGGAGCAGTACTTC.